The 21 T cell receptor beta chains listed next were all sequenced from one sample in a study of vaccination effects on CD4 cells after COVID-19. Sequencing was performed with immunoSEQ multiplex PCR; in TCRdb, only in-frame clones are kept and a portion is missing. Of 65,000 to 90,000 clones detected, 60% to 75% appear once; the ten largest clones hold around 3.2%. Their target antigens are unknown. Under the ViraFEST assay, PBMC were stimulated with viral peptide pools so that antigen-specific CD4+ T cells expanded. Sequencing was performed afterwards. Researchers isolated CD4+ T cells once approximately eleven days of culture had elapsed. None of these healthy vaccinees had been infected with SARS-CoV-2 before vaccination. The source material was CD4+ T cells from PBMCs cultured with HCoV-NL63 spike peptides, sampled before COVID-19 vaccination. The receptor source for this set is a human donor who received a COVID-19 vaccine.

The chain combines TRBV7-2 with TRBJ2-3; 10 nucleotides agree with TRBD1. This CDR3 contains 14 residues. Germline-derived CDR1 and CDR2 are SGHTA and FQGNSA. The V and J ends lost 5 bases and 4 bases, in that order; junction bases with no gene match: 3. The CDR3 coding sequence is TGTGCCAGCAGCCTCGGACAGGGGGCAGATACGCAGTATTTT. This translates into CASSLGQGADTQYF.

The gene calls are TRBV5-4 and TRBJ2-2; 9 positions agree with TRBD2. Trimming took 4 bases from V and 1 from J; bases not matched to a gene: 5. Germline V CDR1 and CDR2: SGHNT, YYREEE (reference sequence). The CDR3 runs to 16 residues. CDR3 loop: CASSTRAGGNTGELFF. The CDR3 bases are TGTGCCAGCAGCACGAGAGCGGGGGGGAACACCGGGGAGCTGTTTTTT.

Within the sample, this clone is medium-sized. J is TRBJ1-5 and V is TRBV4-1; D is perhaps TRBD1 (6 bases). The CDR3 length is 16 residues. The ends were cut back, 0 bases at V and 5 bases at J, with 14 bases in the middle. CDR1 is MGHRA and CDR2 is YSYEKL in the germline V gene. This CDR3 is CASSQDGSQGYQPQHF. The CDR3 DNA is TGCGCCAGCAGCCAAGATGGATCACAGGGATATCAGCCCCAGCATTTT.

The rearrangement joins TRBV3-1 (or the pseudogene TRBV3-2) to TRBJ1-2; D possibly corresponds to TRBD1 (5 bases). The CDR3 covers 14 residues. The germline V and J ends were trimmed by 0 bases and 5 bases, with 10 bases remaining between them. The germline gives CDR1 LGHDT, CDR2 YNNKEL (reference sequence). The CDR3 DNA is TGTGCCAGCAGCCAAGAAGGGGAGGGATATGGCTACACCTTC. It is translated as CASSQEGEGYGYTF.

The chain recombines TRBV5-1 with TRBJ2-2; the D gene is possibly TRBD1 (5 bases). Germline lookup yields CDR1 SGHRS and CDR2 YFSETQ. With 4 bases removed from V and 4 bases from J, the gap between germline ends came to 17 bases. The CDR3 covers 16 residues. The CDR3 reads CASSVVLSGLTGELFF. The CDR3 nucleotides are TGCGCCAGCAGCGTTGTGCTGTCAGGGCTCACCGGGGAGCTGTTTTTT.

For the CDR3, the DNA is TGTGCCAGCAGCTCGAATCGGGGGGCCTCTGAAGCTTTCTTT. It encodes CASSSNRGASEAFF. The rearrangement links TRBV3-1 (or the pseudogene TRBV3-2) to TRBJ1-1; D perhaps matches TRBD1 (6 bases). The V gene's germline CDR1 is LGHDT and CDR2 YNNKEL (reference sequence). V lost 5 bases and J 6 bases, leaving 16 bases between the germline ends. The length of the CDR3 is 14 residues.

This chain uses TRBV24-1 with TRBJ2-2; D may be TRBD2 (6 bases). The length of the CDR3 is 14 residues. Germline CDR1 KGHDR, CDR2 SFDVKD. V was trimmed by 9 bases and J by 8 bases, leaving 18 bases between them. The CDR3 reads CATGRAGGGGELFF. CDR3 DNA: TGTGCCACCGGCCGGGCCGGGGGTGGTGGGGAGCTGTTTTTT.

CDR3 nucleotides: TGTGCCAGCAGCGCCCTCAGGGAAGGAGGAAACACCATATATTTT. It translates to CASSALREGGNTIYF. The chain joins TRBV14 to TRBJ1-3, with D perhaps TRBD1 (5 bases). V was shortened by 5 bases and J by 4 bases, with 15 bases between the two germline ends. Germline values: CDR1 SGHDN, CDR2 FVKESK. The CDR3 runs 15 residues.

V gene TRBV18 combines with J gene TRBJ1-6; TRBD1 might be the D (5 bases). Trimming took off 6 bases at V and 5 bases at J, with 17 bases between the two ends. This CDR3 has 16 residues. CDR1 is KGHSH, CDR2 LQKENI, per germline. The CDR3 region is CASSRDLGWHNSPLHF. The CDR3, as DNA: TGTGCCAGCTCCCGGGACCTAGGCTGGCATAATTCACCCCTCCACTTT. The whole variable domain, filled in from reference TRBV18 and TRBJ1-6, reads NAGVMQNPRHLVRRRGQEARLRCSPMKGHSHVYWYRQLPEEGLKFMVYLQKENIIDESGMPKERFSAEFPKEGPSILRIQQVVRGDSAAYFCASSRDLGWHNSPLHFGNGTRLTVT.

This clone has a handful of counts. This chain links TRBV7-2 with TRBJ1-2; D unresolved. Germline values: CDR1 SGHTA, CDR2 FQGNSA. There are 13 residues in the CDR3. V lost 5 bases and J lost 1, with 8 bases in between. CDR3 DNA: TGTGCCAGCAGCCCAACACATAACTATGGCTACACCTTC. The encoded protein is CASSPTHNYGYTF.

This clone appeared once. This chain joins TRBV7-2 and TRBJ2-4; 7 bases match TRBD2. CDR3 size: 14 residues. Germline V gene sequence: CDR1 SGHTA, CDR2 FQGNSA. V gave up 3 bases and J gave up 7 bases; unmatched junction bases: 6. CDR3 DNA: TGTGCCAGCAGCTTGGGGTGGGGAGGGAACATTCAGTACTTC. This sequence encodes CASSLGWGGNIQYF.

J is TRBJ2-2 and V is TRBV7-3, with D maybe TRBD2 (5 bases). Trimming left V 5 bases short and J 6 bases short, with 16 bases between. From germline, CDR1 is SGHTA and CDR2 FQGTGA. The CDR3 runs to 15 residues. CDR3 region: CASSPNRGAAGELFF. The CDR3 region has the DNA TGTGCCAGCAGCCCAAACCGGGGAGCGGCCGGGGAGCTGTTTTTT.

Only a few counts were recorded for this clone. The chain joins TRBV2 to TRBJ1-5; D is unclear. V was trimmed by 7 bases and J by 5 bases, leaving 12 bases between them. The CDR3 contains 13 residues. Germline CDR1 is SNHLY and CDR2 is FYNNEI. The CDR3 DNA reads TGTGCCAGCACCCGATCCGTTTATCAGCCCCAGCATTTT. Its protein product is CASTRSVYQPQHF.

This chain links TRBV6-5 with TRBJ1-1; 8 nucleotides line up with TRBD1. There are 14 residues in the CDR3. Unmatched junction bases numbered 5, after V lost 6 bases and J lost 2 bases. CDR1 is MNHEY, CDR2 SVGAGI, per germline. This chain's CDR3 is CASRTGALNTEAFF. DNA of the CDR3: TGTGCCAGCAGGACAGGGGCTTTAAACACTGAAGCTTTCTTT.

The CDR3 DNA sequence: TGTGCCACCGATAACAGGGGCTCCTACAATGAGCAGTTCTTC. The encoded protein is CATDNRGSYNEQFF. This chain connects TRBV6-5 to TRBJ2-1; the match to TRBD1 covers 7 bases. The trim removed 10 bases at V and 0 bases at J, leaving 6 bases unmatched. The germline CDR1 and CDR2 sequences are MNHEY and SVGAGI. This CDR3 contains 14 residues.

The sample holds one count of this clone. V usage is TRBV7-8 and J usage is TRBJ2-1; no definite D call. Germline values: CDR1 SGHVS, CDR2 FQNEAQ. The CDR3 is made up of 15 amino acids. Trimming took off 0 bases at V and 0 bases at J, with 6 bases between the two ends. The CDR3 DNA follows: TGTGCCAGCAGCTTAGCGCCAGGCTCCTACAATGAGCAGTTCTTC. As protein: CASSLAPGSYNEQFF.

The rearrangement uses TRBV3-1 (or the pseudogene TRBV3-2) and TRBJ2-3; D call uncertain. Germline-derived CDR1 and CDR2 are LGHDT and YNNKEL (reference sequence). The CDR3 consists of 13 residues. V was cut by 1 base and J by 4 bases, with 6 bases left in between. CDR3 DNA sequence: TGTGCCAGCAGCCAAGCTGCAGCAGATACGCAGTATTTT. Encoded protein: CASSQAAADTQYF.

The V call is TRBV7-9, the J call TRBJ2-7; a possible D gene is TRBD1 (5 bases). V gave up 4 bases and J gave up 3 bases, with 13 bases separating them. This CDR3 comprises 14 residues. Germline values: CDR1 SEHNR, CDR2 FQNEAQ (reference sequence). The chain's CDR3 is CASSSRAGFYEQYV. For the CDR3, the DNA is TGTGCCAGCAGCTCCCGTGCAGGGTTCTACGAGCAGTACGTC.

This chain joins TRBV5-1 and TRBJ2-5; TRBD2 matches at 10 bases. Germline CDR1 reads SGHRS; CDR2 reads YFSETQ. After removal of 3 bases from V and 2 bases from J, the junction contained 7 bases not matched to a gene. The CDR3 runs 16 residues. DNA of the CDR3: TGCGCCAGCAGCTCACGACTAGCGGGTCCTCAAGAGACCCAGTACTTC. It specifies CASSSRLAGPQETQYF.

This chain uses TRBV29-1 with TRBJ1-1; the match to TRBD1 covers 9 bases. CDR3 length: 15 amino acids. Germline CDR1 is SQVTM and CDR2 is ANQGSEA. Trimming took 7 bases from V and 7 from J; bases not matched to a gene: 16. CDR3 coding DNA: TGCAGCGCTCATCGCGAGACAGGGGGAGGTGGTGAAGCTTTCTTT. Amino acid sequence: CSAHRETGGGGEAFF.

The chain joins TRBV7-9 to TRBJ2-1; 9 nucleotides match TRBD2. The CDR3 is 16 amino acids. The ends lost 4 bases at V and 6 bases at J; junction bases unmatched: 10. Per the germline V gene, CDR1 is SEHNR and CDR2 is FQNEAQ (reference sequence). The CDR3 DNA follows: TGTGCCAGCAGCTCGAGACCTAGCGGGGCACTCAATGAGCAGTTCTTC. This encodes CASSSRPSGALNEQFF.